The clone carrying this TCR beta chain was seen many times. Antigen unknown. The data belong to a study of T cells after yellow fever vaccination. CDR1 is KGHSH, CDR2 LQKENI, per germline. V lost 3 bases and J lost 3; bases outside the gene matches: 8. The CDR3 loop spans 15 amino acids. Template-switching 5'RACE yielded the TCR cDNA; a universal primer site and UMIs were added in the process. TCRdb called the 5' RACE reads again in MiXCR, with one record for every CDR3 protein. The data show about 30,000 distinct CDR3 sequences, 5% seen once. Findings and caveats of the study: Clones that expanded after primary vaccination mostly reappeared after the booster (96% CD4, about 89% CD8). Clonotypes appearing in both CD4 and CD8 compartments existed, and their share was small.

The clonotype was recovered from a man aged 25-40 years who received the YFV17D yellow fever vaccine. The chain is built from TRBV18 and TRBJ2-7, with 7 bases lining up with TRBD1. The specimen was CD8+ T cells sorted from PBMCs, collected 10 days after the yellow fever booster vaccination. The CDR3 spells CASSPDGQDFYEQYF. The CDR3 bases are TGTGCCAGCTCACCTGACGGACAGGACTTCTACGAGCAGTACTTC.